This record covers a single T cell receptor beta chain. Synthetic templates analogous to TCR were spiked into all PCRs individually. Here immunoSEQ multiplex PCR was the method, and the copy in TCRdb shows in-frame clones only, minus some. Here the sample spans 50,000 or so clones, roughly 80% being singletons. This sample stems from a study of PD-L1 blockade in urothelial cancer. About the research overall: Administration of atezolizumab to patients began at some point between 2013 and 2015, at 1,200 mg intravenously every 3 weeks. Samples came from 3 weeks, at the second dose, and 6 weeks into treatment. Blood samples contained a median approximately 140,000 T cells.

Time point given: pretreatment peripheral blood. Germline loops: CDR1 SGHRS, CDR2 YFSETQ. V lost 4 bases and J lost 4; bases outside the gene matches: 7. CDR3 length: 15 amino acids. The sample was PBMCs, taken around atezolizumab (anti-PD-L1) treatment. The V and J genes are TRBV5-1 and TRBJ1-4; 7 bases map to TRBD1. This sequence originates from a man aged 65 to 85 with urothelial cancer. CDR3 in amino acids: CASSRTGAGNEKLFF. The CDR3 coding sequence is TGCGCCAGCAGCCGAACAGGGGCCGGTAATGAAAAACTGTTTTTT.